The clone carrying this T cell receptor beta chain has only a few counts. What it binds is not known. With a J-beta primer mix and a sample-barcoded 5' primer, a second PCR ran about 7 to 11 cycles. TCRdb called the 5' RACE reads again in MiXCR, with one record for every CDR3 protein. Here the sample spans 910,000 or so distinct CDR3 sequences, about 53% being singletons. These data are taken from a study of blood T cells in healthy people across ages. Study-wide points: In these data, TCR beta diversity tracked strongly with naive T cell percentage.

With each sample, at least 5 micrograms of total RNA were extracted. CDR1 and CDR2 from the germline V gene are SEHNR and FQNEAQ (reference sequence). Trimming took 5 bases from V and 5 from J; bases not matched to a gene: 6. The CDR3 spans 15 residues. The receptor was isolated from a woman aged 60 to 75 in good health. Source material: blood. V gene TRBV7-9 combines with J gene TRBJ2-1, with 10 bases aligning to TRBD2. The CDR3 nucleotides read TGTGCCAGCAGCATACTAGCGGGAAAGGACAATGAGCAGTTCTTC. It encodes CASSILAGKDNEQFF.